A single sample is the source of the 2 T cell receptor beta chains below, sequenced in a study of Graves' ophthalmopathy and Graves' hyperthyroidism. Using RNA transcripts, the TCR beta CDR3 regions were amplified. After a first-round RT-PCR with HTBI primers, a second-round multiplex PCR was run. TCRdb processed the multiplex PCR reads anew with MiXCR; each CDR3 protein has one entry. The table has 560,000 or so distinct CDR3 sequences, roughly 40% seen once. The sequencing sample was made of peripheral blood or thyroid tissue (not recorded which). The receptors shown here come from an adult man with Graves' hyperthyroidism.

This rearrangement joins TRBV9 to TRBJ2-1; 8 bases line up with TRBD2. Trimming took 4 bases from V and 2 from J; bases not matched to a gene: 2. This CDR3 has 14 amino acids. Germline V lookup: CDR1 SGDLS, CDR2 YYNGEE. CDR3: CASSPGGAYNEQFF. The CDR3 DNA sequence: TGTGCCAGCAGCCCCGGGGGGGCCTACAATGAGCAGTTCTTC.

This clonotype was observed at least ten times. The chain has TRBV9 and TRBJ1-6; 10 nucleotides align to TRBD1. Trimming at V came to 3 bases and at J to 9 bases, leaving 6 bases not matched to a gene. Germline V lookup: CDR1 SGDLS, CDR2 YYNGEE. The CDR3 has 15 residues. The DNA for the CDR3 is TGTGCCAGCAGCGCGTCCGGGACAGGGGCTTCACCCCTCCACTTT. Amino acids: CASSASGTGASPLHF.